This TCR beta chain was captured by sequencing in a study of identical twins. Template switching added a universal primer site; cDNA carried unique molecular identifiers. TCRdb analysed the 5' RACE reads with MiXCR anew, one entry per CDR3 protein. The sample includes more than 350,000 distinct CDR3 sequences, approximately 8.8% of them seen just once. Study outcomes and limitations: Some out-of-frame alpha sequences were shared by twins, and these showed excess low generation probability.

V lost 6 bases to trimming and J lost 0 bases, with 12 bases between them. The CDR3 loop spans 15 amino acids. The table lists this clonotype with many counts. What it recognizes is unknown. Sequencing used naive T cells sorted from blood. The chain combines TRBV12-3 or TRBV12-4 with TRBJ1-5, with D perhaps matching TRBD1 (5 bases). This receptor was taken from a woman in her fifties or sixties in good health. CDR3 nucleotides: TGTGCCAGCAGGGAGGGGCGGTATAGCAATCAGCCCCAGCATTTT. Protein sequence: CASREGRYSNQPQHF.